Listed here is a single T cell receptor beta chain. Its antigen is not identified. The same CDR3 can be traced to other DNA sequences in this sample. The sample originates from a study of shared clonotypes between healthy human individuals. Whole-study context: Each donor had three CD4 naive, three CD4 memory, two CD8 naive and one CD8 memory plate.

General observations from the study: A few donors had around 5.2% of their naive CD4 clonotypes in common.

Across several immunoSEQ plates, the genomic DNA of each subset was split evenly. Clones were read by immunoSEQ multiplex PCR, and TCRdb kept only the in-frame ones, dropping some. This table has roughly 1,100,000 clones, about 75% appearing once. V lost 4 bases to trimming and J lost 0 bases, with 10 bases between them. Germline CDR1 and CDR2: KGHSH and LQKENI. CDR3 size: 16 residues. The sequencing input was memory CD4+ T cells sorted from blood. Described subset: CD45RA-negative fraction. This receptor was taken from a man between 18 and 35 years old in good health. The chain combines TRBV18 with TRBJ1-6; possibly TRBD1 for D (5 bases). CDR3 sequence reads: CASSLQASSYNSPLHF. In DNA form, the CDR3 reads TGTGCCAGCTCACTACAGGCCTCCTCCTATAATTCACCCCTCCACTTT.